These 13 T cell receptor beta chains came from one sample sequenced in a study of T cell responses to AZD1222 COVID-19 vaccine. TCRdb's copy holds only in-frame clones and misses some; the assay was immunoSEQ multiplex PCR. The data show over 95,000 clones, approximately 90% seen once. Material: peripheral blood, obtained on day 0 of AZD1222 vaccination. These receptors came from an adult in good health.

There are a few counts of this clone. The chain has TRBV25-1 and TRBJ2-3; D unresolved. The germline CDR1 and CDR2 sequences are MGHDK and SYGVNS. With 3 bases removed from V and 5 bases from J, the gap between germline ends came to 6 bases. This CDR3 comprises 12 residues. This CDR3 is CASSEVKDTQYF. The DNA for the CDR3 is TGTGCCAGCAGTGAGGTGAAAGATACGCAGTATTTT.

Here the CDR3 reads CASSQDRGLVAFF. CDR3 nucleotides: TGTGCCAGCAGCCAGGACAGGGGTCTGGTAGCTTTCTTT. The chain has TRBV7-9 and TRBJ1-1; 9 bases agree with TRBD1. The trim removed 5 bases at V and 10 bases at J, leaving 8 bases unmatched. The germline V gene has CDR1 SEHNR and CDR2 FQNEAQ (reference sequence). This CDR3 has 13 residues.

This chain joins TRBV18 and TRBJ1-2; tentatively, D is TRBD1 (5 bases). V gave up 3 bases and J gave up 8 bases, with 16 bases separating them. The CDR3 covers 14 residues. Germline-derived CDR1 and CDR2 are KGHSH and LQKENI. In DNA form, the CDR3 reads TGTGCCAGCTCACCGGATGGCGACAGCCGGGGCTACACCTTC. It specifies CASSPDGDSRGYTF.

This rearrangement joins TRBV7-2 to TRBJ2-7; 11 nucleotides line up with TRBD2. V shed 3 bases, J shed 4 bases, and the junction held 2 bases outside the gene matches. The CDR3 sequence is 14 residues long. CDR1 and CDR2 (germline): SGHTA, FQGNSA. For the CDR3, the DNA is TGTGCCAGCAGCTTTTCTAGCGGGAGGTACGAGCAGTACTTC. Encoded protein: CASSFSSGRYEQYF.

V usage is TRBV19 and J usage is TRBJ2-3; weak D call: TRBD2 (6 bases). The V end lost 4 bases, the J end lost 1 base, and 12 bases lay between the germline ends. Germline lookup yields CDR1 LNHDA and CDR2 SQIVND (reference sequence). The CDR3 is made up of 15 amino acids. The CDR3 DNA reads TGTGCCAGTAGTACCCCCGCTAGCGGCACAGATACGCAGTATTTT. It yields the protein CASSTPASGTDTQYF.

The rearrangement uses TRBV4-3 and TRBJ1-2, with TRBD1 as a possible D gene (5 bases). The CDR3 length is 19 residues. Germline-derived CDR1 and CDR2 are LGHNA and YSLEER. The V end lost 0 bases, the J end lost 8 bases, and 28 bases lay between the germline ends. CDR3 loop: CASSQEGSGWPGSYPGYTF. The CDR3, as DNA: TGCGCCAGCAGCCAAGAGGGTTCGGGGTGGCCAGGGTCCTATCCAGGCTACACCTTC.

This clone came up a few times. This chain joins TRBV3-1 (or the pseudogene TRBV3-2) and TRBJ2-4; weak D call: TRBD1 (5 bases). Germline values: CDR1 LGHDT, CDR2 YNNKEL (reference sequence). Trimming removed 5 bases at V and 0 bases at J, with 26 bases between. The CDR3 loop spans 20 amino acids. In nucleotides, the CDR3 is TGTGCCAGCAGCGCTGGTCGACAGCGAGACCGGAAGGTAGCCAAAAACATTCAGTACTTC. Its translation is CASSAGRQRDRKVAKNIQYF.

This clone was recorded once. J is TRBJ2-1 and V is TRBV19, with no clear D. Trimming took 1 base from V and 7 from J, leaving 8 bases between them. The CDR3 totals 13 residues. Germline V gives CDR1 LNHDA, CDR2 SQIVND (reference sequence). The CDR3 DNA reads TGTGCCAGTAGTATAGGGGGTGTGAATGAGCAGTTCTTC. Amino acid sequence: CASSIGGVNEQFF.

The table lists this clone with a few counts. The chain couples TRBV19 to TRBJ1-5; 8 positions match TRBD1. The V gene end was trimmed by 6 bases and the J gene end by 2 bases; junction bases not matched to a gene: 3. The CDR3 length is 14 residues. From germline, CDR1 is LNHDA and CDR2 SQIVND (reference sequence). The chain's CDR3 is CASRTGDGNQPQHF. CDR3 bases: TGTGCCAGTAGGACAGGGGATGGCAATCAGCCCCAGCATTTT.

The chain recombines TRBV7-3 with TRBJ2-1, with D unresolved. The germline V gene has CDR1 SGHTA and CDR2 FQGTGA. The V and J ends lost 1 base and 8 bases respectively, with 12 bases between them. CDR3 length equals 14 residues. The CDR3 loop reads CASSLNSPGYEQFF. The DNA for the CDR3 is TGTGCCAGCAGCTTAAATAGCCCCGGGTATGAGCAGTTCTTC.

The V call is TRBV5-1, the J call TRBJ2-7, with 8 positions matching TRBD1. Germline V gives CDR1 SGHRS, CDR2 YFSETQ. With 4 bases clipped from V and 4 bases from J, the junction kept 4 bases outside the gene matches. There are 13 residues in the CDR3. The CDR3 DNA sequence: TGCGCCAGCAGCGGGCAGGGGGCTTACGAGCAGTACTTC. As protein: CASSGQGAYEQYF.

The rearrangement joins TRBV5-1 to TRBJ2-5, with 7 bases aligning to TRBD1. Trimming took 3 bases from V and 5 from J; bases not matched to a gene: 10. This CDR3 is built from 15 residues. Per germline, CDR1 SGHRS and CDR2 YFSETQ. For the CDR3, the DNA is TGCGCCAGCAGCTCGGCAGGGGGATCCAGGGAGACCCAGTACTTC. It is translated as CASSSAGGSRETQYF.

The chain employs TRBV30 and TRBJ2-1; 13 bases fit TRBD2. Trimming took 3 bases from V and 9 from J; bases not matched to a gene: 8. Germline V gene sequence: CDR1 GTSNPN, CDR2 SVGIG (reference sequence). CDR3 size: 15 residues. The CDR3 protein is CAWSRMGLAGREQFF. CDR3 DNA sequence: TGTGCCTGGAGCCGCATGGGACTAGCGGGACGTGAGCAGTTCTTC.